The TCR beta chain under discussion was sequenced for a study of T-cell reconstitution after alpha-beta-depleted transplantation in children. Germline-derived CDR1 and CDR2 are DFQATT and SNEGSKA (reference sequence). The CDR3 sequence is 12 residues long. This clonotype was seen many times. A library of TCRbeta sequences, prepared with unique molecular identifiers, was generated. TCRdb reprocessed the PCR reads via MiXCR and lists one record per CDR3 protein. This table has 260,000 or so distinct CDR3 sequences, approximately 12% appearing once. The TCR was taken from a human donor who donated a stem cell graft to a child with acute lymphoblastic leukemia. Sample: PBMCs from the stem cell graft donor, taken from the stem cell graft. V usage is TRBV20-1 and J usage is TRBJ1-1; tentative D call: TRBD1 (5 bases). This chain's CDR3 is CRPHGGGTEAFF. The CDR3 DNA follows: TGCAGGCCCCACGGGGGGGGCACTGAAGCTTTCTTT.